Listed below are T cell receptor beta chains from one sample, sequenced in a study of Ad26.COV2.S vaccination and SARS-CoV-2 variants. Assay used: immunoSEQ multiplex PCR; TCRdb lists only in-frame clones, some missing. Of some 300,000 clones listed, 86% are singletons. The source material was peripheral blood, sampled in a trial of Ad26.COV2.S vaccine versus placebo. These receptors all come from a person between 18 and 65 years old who received the Ad26.COV2.S COVID-19 vaccine or a placebo. CDR3s include the opening cysteine and the closing phenylalanine or tryptophan. Each record gives: D gene, clone size, J gene, V gene, CDR3 protein. A D gene is named only where the DNA matches it firmly. Size is stated for part of the rows, as once, few or many counts, or as a class when the clone is expanded.

TRBD1	.	TRBJ1-3	TRBV6-5	CAGGTAFLSGNTIYF
.	.	TRBJ2-1	TRBV6-5	CASSYRNEQFF
.	.	TRBJ2-1	TRBV29-1	CSVANNEQFF
TRBD1	.	TRBJ2-7	TRBV2	CASSTGTGSYEQYF
.	few	TRBJ2-4	TRBV7-9	CASSLWVSEAKNIQYF
.	.	TRBJ1-4	TRBV25-1	CASSEFKGRRATNEKLFF
.	.	TRBJ1-5	TRBV3-1/TRBV3-2	CASSQGAGVQPQHF
.	.	TRBJ2-5	TRBV13	CASSLGVGKGETQYF
.	.	TRBJ1-1	TRBV6-5	CASNRGPYTEAFF
.	.	TRBJ2-7	TRBV5-1	CASSLVPALLGSYEQYF
.	.	TRBJ1-2	TRBV5-4	CASFPKQGAGYGYTF
TRBD2	.	TRBJ2-1	TRBV19	CASSIRAGVGWNEQFF
.	.	TRBJ1-5	TRBV7-6	CASSLGPNQPQHF
.	.	TRBJ1-2	TRBV7-9	CASSLGGAVATYGYTF
.	.	TRBJ1-6	TRBV3-1/TRBV3-2	CASSQAGGGSPLHF
.	.	TRBJ1-5	TRBV6-1	CASSEKVLGTQNQPQHF